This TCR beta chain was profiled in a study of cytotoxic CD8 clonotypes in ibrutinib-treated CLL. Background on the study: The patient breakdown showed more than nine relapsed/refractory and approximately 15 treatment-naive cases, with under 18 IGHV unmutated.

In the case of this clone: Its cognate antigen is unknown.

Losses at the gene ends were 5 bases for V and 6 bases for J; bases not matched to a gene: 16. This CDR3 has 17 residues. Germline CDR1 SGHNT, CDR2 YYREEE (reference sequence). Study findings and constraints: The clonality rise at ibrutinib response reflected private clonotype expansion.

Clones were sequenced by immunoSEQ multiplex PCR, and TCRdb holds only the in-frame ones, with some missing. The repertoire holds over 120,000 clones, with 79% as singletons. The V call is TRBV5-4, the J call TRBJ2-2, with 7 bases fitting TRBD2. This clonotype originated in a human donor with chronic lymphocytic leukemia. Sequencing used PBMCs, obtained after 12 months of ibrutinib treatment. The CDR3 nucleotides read TGTGCCAGCAGTCTACCCCGATTGGGAGCGGGGTCCGGGGAGCTGTTTTTT. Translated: CASSLPRLGAGSGELFF.